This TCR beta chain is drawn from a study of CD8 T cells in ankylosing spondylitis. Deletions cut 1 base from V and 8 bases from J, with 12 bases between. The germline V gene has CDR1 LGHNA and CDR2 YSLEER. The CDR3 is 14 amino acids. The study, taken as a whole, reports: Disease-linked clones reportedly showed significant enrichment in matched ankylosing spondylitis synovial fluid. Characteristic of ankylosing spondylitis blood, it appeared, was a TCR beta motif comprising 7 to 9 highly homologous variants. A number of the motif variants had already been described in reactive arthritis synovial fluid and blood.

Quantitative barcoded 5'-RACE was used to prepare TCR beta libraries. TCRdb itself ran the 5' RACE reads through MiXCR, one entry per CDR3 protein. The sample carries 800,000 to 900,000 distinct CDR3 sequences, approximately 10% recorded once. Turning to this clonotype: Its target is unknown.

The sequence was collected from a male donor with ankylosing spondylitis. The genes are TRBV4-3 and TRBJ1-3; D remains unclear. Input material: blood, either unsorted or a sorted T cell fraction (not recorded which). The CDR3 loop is CASSQVDRRDTIYF. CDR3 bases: TGCGCCAGCAGCCAAGTCGACCGCCGGGACACCATATATTTT.